This TCR beta chain was sequenced for a study of long-term antiretroviral therapy in people with HIV. General study results and limits: ART-treated samples gained diversity yet remained below transplant donor controls.

In regard to this clone: Antigen: not known.

CDR1 and CDR2 from the germline V gene are SGHRS and YFSETQ. Trimming cost V 2 bases and J 0 bases, with 13 bases left between them. The CDR3 covers 16 residues. Investigators performed immunoSEQ version v3.0 at survey level. Only in-frame clones appear in the TCRdb table, and some are missing; sequencing was by immunoSEQ multiplex PCR. The profile shows more than 15,000 clones, 78% of them singletons. The TCR originated in a woman in her thirties or forties with HIV. J is TRBJ2-3 and V is TRBV5-1; D is unresolved. This sample comprised unsorted PBMCs, obtained about 3.3 years after starting antiretroviral therapy. The CDR3 sequence is CASSFSLEASTDTQYF. CDR3 DNA: TGCGCCAGCAGCTTCTCTCTAGAGGCTAGCACAGATACGCAGTATTTT.